These 6 T cell receptor beta chains share one sample of origin, sequenced in a study of control samples from healthy donors and cancer patients (dated by TCRdb to the early 2020s). The library was made by the immunoSEQ multiplex PCR assay. TCRdb provides this immuneACCESS table in a form limited to in-frame rearrangements. Some clones are lacking; in checked studies, under half of them reflect an unresolved V gene, and why the rest are absent is not known. The sample data list under 450,000 clones, and roughly 90% of these were observed just once. Jointly, the top ten make up around 6.5% of the sample. The sequencing sample was made of PBMCs. The receptors were gathered from a man aged 35-49 years with head and neck cancer.

V usage is TRBV27 and J usage is TRBJ2-1, with 8 positions matching TRBD2. The CDR3 extends over 15 amino acids. V lost 2 bases and J lost 9; bases outside the gene matches: 9. Germline CDR1 reads MNHEY; CDR2 reads SMNVEV (reference sequence). CDR3 amino acids: CASSLPPGGPSEQFF. The CDR3 DNA follows: TGTGCCAGCAGTTTACCCCCGGGGGGGCCATCTGAGCAGTTCTTC.

This clone was seen only once. The chain is built from TRBV28 and TRBJ2-1; 8 bases agree with TRBD2. Germline V gene sequence: CDR1 MDHEN, CDR2 SYDVKM. The CDR3 is 15 amino acids. V gave up 5 bases and J gave up 4 bases; unmatched junction bases: 7. The CDR3 coding sequence is TGTGCCAGCAGTCCCGGGGGGGAAGATTACAATGAGCAGTTCTTC. This sequence encodes CASSPGGEDYNEQFF.

V usage is TRBV19 and J usage is TRBJ1-2; TRBD1 might be the D (6 bases). CDR1 and CDR2 (germline): LNHDA, SQIVND (reference sequence). Trimming stripped 10 bases from V and 6 bases from J, with 18 bases between. The CDR3 loop spans 13 amino acids. The CDR3 region is CATHSGGLDGYTF. DNA for the CDR3: TGTGCCACTCATTCCGGGGGCCTAGATGGCTACACCTTC.

This clone was detected a few times. The chain has TRBV11-3 and TRBJ2-2; D is possibly TRBD1 (6 bases). V was shortened by 5 bases and J by 2 bases, with 6 bases between the two germline ends. The CDR3 consists of 13 residues. Germline CDR1 is SGHNT and CDR2 is YENEEA. CDR3 sequence reads: CASSGTNTGELFF. The DNA of the CDR3 is TGTGCCAGCAGCGGGACAAACACCGGGGAGCTGTTTTTT.

The V and J genes are TRBV15 and TRBJ2-7; TRBD1 agrees at 9 bases. The CDR3 spans 16 residues. The germline gives CDR1 LNHNV, CDR2 YYDKDF (reference sequence). The V and J ends lost 0 bases and 5 bases, in that order; junction bases with no gene match: 8. The CDR3 DNA follows: TGTGCCACCAGCAGAGATTTGGGGACAGGGATCCACGAGCAGTACTTC. Translated: CATSRDLGTGIHEQYF.

This chain connects TRBV5-4 to TRBJ2-7; maybe TRBD1 (5 bases). This CDR3 comprises 15 residues. Trimming stripped 1 base from V and 1 base from J, with 12 bases between. Germline loops: CDR1 SGHNT, CDR2 YYREEE (reference sequence). CDR3 DNA sequence: TGTGCCAGCAGCTTGATAGGGGCGGTATCCTACGAGCAGTACTTC. This encodes CASSLIGAVSYEQYF.